These T cell receptor beta chains were read from a single sample in a study of vaccination and CD4 T cells after COVID-19. TCRdb called the PCR reads again in MiXCR, with one record for every CDR3 protein. The data contain approximately 15,000 distinct CDR3 sequences, 40% to 60% of them singletons. Their cognate antigens are unknown. The material sequenced was CD4+ T cells from blood, cultured in vitro. The receptors were gathered from a human donor who had recovered from COVID-19. CDR3s include the opening cysteine and the closing phenylalanine or tryptophan. The D gene is left open where the match is weak. Rows may omit the clone size; those that give it use once, few, many or a size class.

j_call,clone_size,v_call,d_call,cdr3_aa,cdr3_nt
TRBJ2-1,once,TRBV7-2,-,CASSLVLLGEQFF,TGTGCCAGCAGCCTGGTCCTATTAGGTGAGCAGTTCTTC
TRBJ2-1,few,TRBV25-1,-,CASSSDSAARYNEQFF,TGTGCCAGCAGCTCGGACTCCGCCGCCAGATACAATGAGCAGTTCTTC
TRBJ2-7,-,TRBV2,TRBD2,CASSQREGFDEQYF,TGTGCCAGCAGTCAGCGGGAAGGGTTCGACGAGCAGTACTTC
TRBJ2-7,-,TRBV30,-,CAGGETGYEQYF,TGTGCCGGGGGCGAGACAGGCTACGAGCAGTACTTC
TRBJ2-1,-,TRBV7-3,-,CASSLTGSLLDNELFF,TGTGCCAGCAGCTTAACGGGCAGCCTTTTAGACAATGAGCTGTTCTTC
TRBJ1-5,-,TRBV20-1,TRBD1,CSGTGVSNQPQHF,TGCAGTGGGACAGGGGTCAGCAATCAGCCCCAGCATTTT
TRBJ2-3,-,TRBV11-3,-,CASSFRNTDTQYF,TGTGCCAGCAGCTTCCGTAACACAGATACGCAGTATTTT
TRBJ1-2,-,TRBV5-1,-,CASSSQGSNYGYTF,TGCGCCAGCAGTTCGCAGGGTAGCAACTATGGCTACACCTTC
TRBJ1-5,medium-sized,TRBV19,TRBD1,CASTSGTGGLDQPQHF,TGTGCCAGCACAAGCGGGACAGGGGGTCTCGATCAGCCCCAGCATTTT
TRBJ1-1,-,TRBV6-1,-,CASSESGGDTEAFF,TGTGCCAGCAGTGAAAGTGGCGGGGACACTGAAGCTTTCTTT
TRBJ1-5,-,TRBV6-4,TRBD1,CASSGRGQVGRPINQPQHF,TGTGCCAGCAGTGGGAGAGGACAGGTAGGGCGACCAATCAATCAGCCCCAGCATTTT
TRBJ2-2,few,TRBV7-6,TRBD2,CASSPGTRNTGELFF,TGTGCCAGCAGCCCCGGGACTAGAAACACCGGGGAGCTGTTTTTT
TRBJ2-5,-,TRBV7-9,-,CASSLRTAAETQYF,TGTGCCAGCAGCTTAAGGACAGCGGCGGAGACCCAGTACTTC
TRBJ1-1,once,TRBV10-2,-,CASSLAGKGEAFF,TGCGCCAGCAGCCTCGCAGGGAAAGGTGAAGCTTTCTTT
TRBJ2-3,-,TRBV7-9,-,CASSLGQQGTDTQYF,TGTGCCAGCAGCTTAGGGCAGCAGGGGACAGATACGCAGTATTTT
TRBJ1-1,-,TRBV19,-,CASRYRTALGTEAFF,TGTGCCAGTAGATACCGGACCGCCCTTGGCACTGAAGCTTTCTTT
TRBJ1-1,few,TRBV6-1,-,CASKAEGGRKNTEAFF,TGTGCCAGCAAGGCTGAGGGGGGACGAAAGAACACTGAAGCTTTCTTT
TRBJ1-2,few,TRBV18,TRBD1,CASSPTGLDGYTF,TGTGCCAGCTCACCGACAGGGTTGGATGGCTACACCTTC
TRBJ2-5,few,TRBV19,TRBD1,CASSMYGQGVKTQYF,TGTGCCAGTAGTATGTATGGACAGGGGGTAAAGACCCAGTACTTC
TRBJ2-7,-,TRBV28,-,CASSSPGVSYEQYF,TGTGCCAGCAGTTCCCCGGGAGTCTCCTACGAGCAGTACTTC
TRBJ2-5,few,TRBV28,TRBD2,CASSPPGGQETQYF,TGTGCCAGCAGTCCCCCGGGGGGGCAAGAGACCCAGTACTTC
TRBJ1-5,-,TRBV10-3,-,CAISGEKRPQHF,TGTGCCATCAGTGGCGAGAAACGGCCCCAGCATTTT
TRBJ2-7,-,TRBV18,TRBD1,CASSPDDRVYEQYF,TGTGCCAGCTCACCGGATGACAGGGTCTACGAGCAGTACTTC
TRBJ1-5,-,TRBV28,-,CASSLGREGPQHF,TGTGCCAGCAGTTTAGGGCGTGAGGGCCCCCAGCATTTT
TRBJ2-2,few,TRBV6-2/TRBV6-3,-,CASGTPRWTGELFF,TGTGCCAGCGGGACACCACGTTGGACCGGGGAGCTGTTTTTT
TRBJ1-3,-,TRBV28,TRBD1,CASSGQPLLSGNTIYF,TGTGCCAGCTCGGGACAGCCACTTCTCTCTGGAAACACCATATATTTT
TRBJ2-1,-,TRBV6-4,-,CASSAVTGMNEQFF,TGTGCCAGCAGTGCCGTAACAGGGATGAATGAGCAGTTCTTC
TRBJ1-5,-,TRBV28,-,CASSWGEGIGGNQPQHF,TGTGCCAGCAGTTGGGGCGAGGGAATAGGGGGCAATCAGCCCCAGCATTTT
TRBJ1-2,-,TRBV7-2,-,CASSLVRGVRGYTF,TGTGCCAGCAGCTTAGTACGAGGGGTTAGGGGCTACACCTTC
TRBJ1-1,-,TRBV6-5,-,CASGYSTGYGNTEAFF,TGTGCCAGCGGTTACTCAACAGGGTATGGGAACACTGAAGCTTTCTTT
TRBJ1-6,-,TRBV27,-,CASSPPRVWASPLHF,TGTGCCAGCAGTCCGCCTAGGGTGTGGGCTTCACCCCTCCACTTT
TRBJ2-5,few,TRBV20-1,TRBD1,CSARVGMGQGLGETQYF,TGCAGTGCTAGAGTCGGCATGGGACAGGGCCTCGGGGAGACCCAGTACTTC
TRBJ2-7,-,TRBV6-1,TRBD1,CASSRDRGLPRSYEQYF,TGTGCCAGCAGCCGGGACAGGGGGCTTCCTCGGTCCTACGAGCAGTACTTC
TRBJ1-5,-,TRBV28,-,CATNRAGGGNQPQHF,TGTGCCACCAACCGAGCGGGGGGCGGCAATCAGCCCCAGCATTTT
TRBJ2-7,-,TRBV2,TRBD2,CASRVGGRDEQYF,TGTGCCAGCAGGGTGGGAGGGCGTGACGAGCAGTACTTC
TRBJ2-3,-,TRBV2,-,CASSPPPGDTQYF,TGTGCCAGCAGCCCCCCCCCGGGCGATACGCAGTATTTT
TRBJ2-1,-,TRBV11-2,TRBD2,CASSLELAGGYNEQFF,TGTGCCAGCAGCTTAGAACTAGCGGGAGGTTACAATGAGCAGTTCTTC
TRBJ1-1,few,TRBV6-1,-,CASRARWEVNTEAFF,TGTGCCAGCAGGGCCCGGTGGGAAGTGAACACTGAAGCTTTCTTT
TRBJ2-2,few,TRBV7-9,-,CASSFQHLILTGELFF,TGTGCCAGCAGCTTCCAACACCTGATTCTCACCGGGGAGCTGTTTTTT
TRBJ1-2,-,TRBV6-1,-,CASTKDSNYGYTF,TGTGCCAGCACTAAAGACAGCAACTATGGCTACACCTTC
TRBJ2-7,-,TRBV6-2/TRBV6-3,-,CASSYYPEQNSYEQYF,TGTGCCAGCAGTTACTACCCGGAACAAAATTCCTACGAGCAGTACTTC
TRBJ2-3,-,TRBV25-1,-,CASSEWRGGTDTQYF,TGTGCCAGCAGTGAATGGAGGGGAGGCACAGATACGCAGTATTTT
TRBJ1-2,-,TRBV19,-,CASSTVRDPGANYGYTF,TGTGCCAGTAGTACCGTCCGGGACCCCGGGGCTAACTATGGCTACACCTTC
TRBJ1-2,few,TRBV2,-,CASSQYRDGYTF,TGTGCCAGCAGTCAGTACAGGGATGGCTACACCTTC
TRBJ1-1,-,TRBV11-2,TRBD1,CASSSPRTGNTEAFF,TGTGCCAGCAGCTCACCCCGGACAGGTAACACTGAAGCTTTCTTT
TRBJ2-2,-,TRBV20-1,-,CSVRGPNTGELFF,TGCAGTGTCAGAGGTCCGAACACCGGGGAGCTGTTTTTT
TRBJ2-7,-,TRBV25-1,TRBD1,CASSEWNRGSYEQYF,TGTGCCAGCAGTGAATGGAACAGGGGTTCCTACGAGCAGTACTTC
TRBJ2-3,-,TRBV20-1,TRBD2,CKLRAGRSTDTQYF,TGCAAATTGAGAGCGGGGCGAAGCACAGATACGCAGTATTTT
TRBJ2-3,-,TRBV20-1,TRBD2,CSAGEAGRYTDTQYF,TGCAGTGCTGGGGAAGCGGGACGCTACACAGATACGCAGTATTTT
TRBJ2-3,-,TRBV25-1,-,CASSEGRNLPDTQYF,TGTGCCAGCAGTGAAGGACGGAACTTGCCAGATACGCAGTATTTT
TRBJ2-5,-,TRBV20-1,TRBD2,CSALTSGRAVRETQYF,TGCAGTGCCCTTACTAGCGGGAGGGCAGTTCGTGAGACCCAGTACTTC